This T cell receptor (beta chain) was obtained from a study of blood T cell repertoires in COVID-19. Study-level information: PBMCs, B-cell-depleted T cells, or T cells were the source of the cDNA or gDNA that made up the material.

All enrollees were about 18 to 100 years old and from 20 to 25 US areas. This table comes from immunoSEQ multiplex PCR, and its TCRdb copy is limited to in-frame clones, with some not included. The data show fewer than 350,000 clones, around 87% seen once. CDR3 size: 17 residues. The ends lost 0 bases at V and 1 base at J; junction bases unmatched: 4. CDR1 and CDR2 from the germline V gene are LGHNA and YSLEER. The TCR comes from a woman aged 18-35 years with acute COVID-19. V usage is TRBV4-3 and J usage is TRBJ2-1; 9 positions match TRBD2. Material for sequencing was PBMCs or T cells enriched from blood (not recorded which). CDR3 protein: CASSQDFAGGSYNEQFF. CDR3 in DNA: TGCGCCAGCAGCCAAGATTTTGCGGGAGGGTCCTACAATGAGCAGTTCTTC.